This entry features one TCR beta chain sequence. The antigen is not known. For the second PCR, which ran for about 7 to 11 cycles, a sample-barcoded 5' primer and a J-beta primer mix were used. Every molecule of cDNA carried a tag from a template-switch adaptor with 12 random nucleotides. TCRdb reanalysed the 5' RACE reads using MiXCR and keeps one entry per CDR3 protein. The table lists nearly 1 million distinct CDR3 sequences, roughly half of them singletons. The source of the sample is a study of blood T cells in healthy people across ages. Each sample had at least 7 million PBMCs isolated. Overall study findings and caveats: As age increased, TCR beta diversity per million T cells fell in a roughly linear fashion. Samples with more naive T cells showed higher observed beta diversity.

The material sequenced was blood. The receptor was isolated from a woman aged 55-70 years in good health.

The CDR3, as DNA: TGCAGCGTTGAAGCTAGCGGGACATACAATGAGCAGTTCTTC. Translating it yields CSVEASGTYNEQFF. The V gene is TRBV29-1, the J gene TRBJ2-1; TRBD2 matches 9 bases. Looked up from germline, CDR1 is SQVTM and CDR2 is ANQGSEA. Trimming removed 1 base from V and 4 bases from J; junction bases left unmatched: 2. The CDR3 covers 14 residues.